Detailed here is one T cell receptor beta chain. The CDR3 contains 14 residues. Germline V CDR1 and CDR2: LNHDA, SQIVND (reference sequence). The V end was cut by 5 bases, the J end by 1 base, with 11 bases between. Primers included in the PCR were 60 Vbeta and 13 Jbeta primers. The repertoire was sequenced with immunoSEQ multiplex PCR; TCRdb's copy has only in-frame clones and lacks some. The sample shows over 110,000 clones, 75% to 85% of them seen only once. The sample comes from a study of cytomegalovirus exposure and HLA in healthy donors. The J gene is TRBJ1-1, the V gene TRBV19; D possibly corresponds to TRBD1 (5 bases). The sequencing sample was made of PBMCs. This TCR was recovered from a man aged 40-49 years in good health and CMV-seronegative. CDR3 bases: TGTGCCAGTAGTCCCGGGACTCCGAACACTGAAGCTTTCTTT. It encodes CASSPGTPNTEAFF.